This T cell receptor (beta chain) originates from a study of OX40 agonist ivuxolimab in advanced cancers. Overall study: Head and neck, renal cell, melanoma or hepatocellular carcinoma were the cancers that dose-escalation patients had.

The timepoints at which blood was sampled were baseline, cycle 4 day 1, and cycle 7 day 1. The V gene's germline CDR1 is KGHSH and CDR2 LQKENI. This CDR3 region has 15 residues. This clone appeared once. Antigen unknown. The junction departs from the called germline gene at one end, perhaps through a read error. Data came from immunoSEQ multiplex PCR; TCRdb stores just in-frame clones and leaves some out. Counted here are about 60,000 clones, just under 90% occurring once; the ten biggest clones make up more than 1.5%. Study outcomes and limitations: Relatively little clonal expansion, among the lowest observed, appeared in partial responders at 0.1-3.0 mg/kg. Fewer expanded clones were found on average in CD4+ than in CD8+ T cells.

The sequence was collected from an adult with an advanced solid tumor such as melanoma, head and neck, liver or kidney cancer. This sequence joins TRBV18 and TRBJ2-2; D is tentatively TRBD1 or TRBD2 (5 bases each). This sample comprised CD4+ or CD8+ T cells sorted from blood, obtained in a trial of the OX40 agonist ivuxolimab. The chain's CDR3 is CASSPRRGDTGELFF. In nucleotides, the CDR3 is TGTGCCAGCTCTCCACGAAGAGGGGACACCGGGGAGCTGTTTTTT.